One and the same sample provided the 5 T cell receptor beta chains below, sequenced in a study of response to subunit inactivated influenza vaccine. TCRdb reanalysed the RT-PCR reads using MiXCR and keeps one entry per CDR3 protein. Here the sample spans fewer than 750,000 distinct CDR3 sequences, less than 15% being singletons. The specimen comprised PBMCs from blood, sampled less than 13 days after vaccination. Receptors were obtained from a man aged 50-60 years who received an inactivated influenza vaccine.

This clonotype was counted ten times or more. This chain uses TRBV25-1 with TRBJ2-3, with 10 bases fitting TRBD1. V lost 0 bases and J lost 6; bases outside the gene matches: 6. This CDR3 region has 16 residues. In germline, CDR1 is MGHDK, CDR2 SYGVNS. Here the CDR3 reads CASSEYMGQGYDTQYF. The CDR3 nucleotides are TGTGCCAGCAGTGAATATATGGGACAGGGGTATGATACGCAGTATTTT.

The rearrangement links TRBV10-3 to TRBJ2-3; a possible D gene is TRBD2 (6 bases). Per germline, CDR1 ENHRY and CDR2 SYGVKD. Trimming removed 3 bases from V and 4 bases from J, with 14 bases in between. The CDR3 runs to 15 residues. The CDR3 reads CAISERAGPSDTQYF. CDR3 DNA sequence: TGTGCCATCAGTGAAAGAGCGGGCCCTTCAGATACGCAGTATTTT.

This chain links TRBV29-1 with TRBJ2-1; 8 bases line up with TRBD1. Trimming removed 7 bases from V and 7 bases from J; junction bases left unmatched: 18. Germline CDR1 reads SQVTM; CDR2 reads ANQGSEA. There are 16 residues in the CDR3. DNA of the CDR3: TGCAGCGGGCTCCCCGCCCAGGGGGCGCCCGGGAATGAGCAGTTCTTC. Protein sequence: CSGLPAQGAPGNEQFF.

This clonotype was recorded a few times. The chain joins TRBV2 to TRBJ2-5; 7 bases are shared with TRBD1. Germline CDR1 and CDR2: SNHLY and FYNNEI. The CDR3 spans 16 residues. Trimming took 3 bases from V and 7 from J; bases not matched to a gene: 14. The CDR3 DNA sequence: TGTGCCAGCAGTGACTTGACAGGGAGCGGAATAGGGACCCAGTACTTC. Translated: CASSDLTGSGIGTQYF.

This clonotype turned up a few times. The rearrangement links TRBV20-1 to TRBJ2-5, with a weak D call TRBD2 (7 bases). V was pared by 5 bases and J by 5 bases, with 18 bases between. The CDR3 is 14 residues long. Germline loops: CDR1 DFQATT, CDR2 SNEGSKA (reference sequence). The CDR3 region is CSASGGRRVETQYF. The CDR3 nucleotides are TGCAGTGCTTCGGGGGGCAGGCGGGTGGAGACCCAGTACTTC.